The rows below give T cell receptor beta chains drawn from one sample of a study of blood T cells in healthy people across ages. From the 5' RACE reads, TCRdb called clonotypes with MiXCR, one entry per CDR3 protein. The repertoire has about 1.7 million distinct CDR3 sequences, approximately 30% of them found once; the top ten carry 7% to 9%. Sequenced input: blood. The receptors were sampled from a woman in her twenties or thirties in good health. CDR3s include the opening cysteine and the closing phenylalanine or tryptophan. The D gene is left open where the match is weak. Not every row has a clone size; where given, it reads once, few, many or a size class.

J	size	V	D	DNA	CDR3
TRBJ2-5	NA	TRBV4-1	NA	TGCGCCAGCAGCCAGCCTCGGGACAAGGTGAAGACCCAGTACTTC	CASSQPRDKVKTQYF
TRBJ2-1	many	TRBV29-1	NA	TGCAGCGTTGAGAGCAGCAATGAGCAGTTCTTC	CSVESSNEQFF
TRBJ2-7	NA	TRBV2	TRBD1	TGTGCCAGCAGGGGAACTCAGGGACAGGGGCCGTACGAGCAGTACTTC	CASRGTQGQGPYEQYF
TRBJ2-5	NA	TRBV20-1	NA	TGCAGTGCTAATCTTCGGGGGGCCCGGGAGACCCAGTACTTC	CSANLRGARETQYF
TRBJ2-7	few	TRBV7-6	TRBD2	TGTGCCAGCAGCCTACGGCCCCGGGAGGCAGGGAGCGACGAGCAGTACTTC	CASSLRPREAGSDEQYF
TRBJ2-5	many	TRBV7-2	TRBD2	TGTGCCAGCAGCTTATGGAGCGGGGGGGCACAAGAGACCCAGTACTTC	CASSLWSGGAQETQYF
TRBJ2-7	few	TRBV24-1	TRBD2	TGTGCCACCAGTGCGGCGGGAGGAAGCTACAATGAGCAGTACTTC	CATSAAGGSYNEQYF
TRBJ2-3	few	TRBV28	TRBD2	TGTGCCAGCAGTTTTACCGGCGGGGGGAGCACAGATACGCAGTATTTT	CASSFTGGGSTDTQYF
TRBJ1-1	few	TRBV6-1	NA	TGTGCCAGCAGTGAAACAGTGAACACTGAAGCTTTCTTT	CASSETVNTEAFF
TRBJ2-5	NA	TRBV11-3	TRBD2	TGTGCCAGCAGCTCCTCTCCGCCGGGGGGAGAAGAGACCCAGTACTTC	CASSSSPPGGEETQYF
TRBJ2-3	NA	TRBV30	NA	TGTGCCTGGAGTGTATGGCCGGGCACTAGCACAGATACGCAGTATTTT	CAWSVWPGTSTDTQYF
TRBJ2-5	many	TRBV6-5	TRBD2	TGTGCCAGCAGTTATATCCTAGCGGCGAAAGAGACCCAGTACTTC	CASSYILAAKETQYF
TRBJ2-7	many	TRBV3-1	TRBD1	TGTGCCAGCAGCCACAGGGGGCTCTACGAGCAGTACTTC	CASSHRGLYEQYF
TRBJ2-1	many	TRBV9	TRBD2	TGTGCCAGCAGCGTTTCTAGCGGGGCTTACAATGAGCAGTTCTTC	CASSVSSGAYNEQFF
TRBJ2-6	many	TRBV12-3/TRBV12-4	NA	TGTGCCAGCAGTACTACTGGGGCCAACGTCCTGACTTTC	CASSTTGANVLTF
TRBJ2-1	many	TRBV4-3	TRBD2	TGCGCCAGCAGCCAAGATCTTGCTAGCGGGAGACCTGAGCAGTTCTTC	CASSQDLASGRPEQFF
TRBJ1-5	few	TRBV5-6	TRBD1	TGTGCCAGCAGCTTGTTAGGACAGGGGGCCGGTAGCAATCAGCCCCAGCATTTT	CASSLLGQGAGSNQPQHF
TRBJ2-7	NA	TRBV6-1	TRBD2	TGTGCCAGCAGCTTAGGTTCCTCGGGGGGGCACTACGAGCAGTACTTC	CASSLGSSGGHYEQYF
TRBJ2-1	NA	TRBV20-1	NA	TGCAGTGCTAGCCTCGGGACCGAAACCTACAATGAGCAGTTCTTC	CSASLGTETYNEQFF
TRBJ2-3	NA	TRBV5-6	NA	TGTGCCAGCACCCTCCCGGGACTGACCACAGATACGCAGTATTTT	CASTLPGLTTDTQYF
TRBJ1-5	many	TRBV7-2	TRBD1	TGTGCCAGCAGCCAGGGCAGCCAGGGGGGCATTGGCAATCAGCCCCAGCATTTT	CASSQGSQGGIGNQPQHF
TRBJ2-4	NA	TRBV7-9	NA	TGTGCCAGCAGCTTAAACCTGGGCCCGAGTGAGCAGTACTTC	CASSLNLGPSEQYF
TRBJ1-2	NA	TRBV14	TRBD1	TGTGCCAGCAGACCCGGGACAGTCTTCAGTGGCTACACCTTC	CASRPGTVFSGYTF
TRBJ1-5	many	TRBV10-3	TRBD1	TGTGCCATCAGTGAGTCGGCAGGGGGTAGCCAGCCCCAGCATTTT	CAISESAGGSQPQHF
TRBJ2-3	many	TRBV9	NA	TGTGCCAGCAGCGACGTTTCTCGAGGAAGCTTCACAGATACGCAGTATTTT	CASSDVSRGSFTDTQYF
TRBJ1-4	NA	TRBV6-1	NA	TGTGCCAGCAGCCCTCGGAGCGTCTCGGCGGAAAAACTGTTTTTT	CASSPRSVSAEKLFF
TRBJ2-7	once	TRBV9	NA	TGTGCCAGCAGCGCCTCCGGGATAGTCTCAGGCGAGCAGTACTTC	CASSASGIVSGEQYF
TRBJ2-3	few	TRBV7-2	NA	TGTGCCAGCAGCCCCACGACGGGTAGTCTTGATACGCAGTATTTT	CASSPTTGSLDTQYF
TRBJ2-3	NA	TRBV4-1	NA	TGCGCCAGCAGCCCTGAACGGGCAGCGGTCGAGGGTACAGATACGCAGTATTTT	CASSPERAAVEGTDTQYF
TRBJ2-1	many	TRBV20-1	NA	TGCAGTGCTAGCCCGGACAACAATGAGCAGTTCTTC	CSASPDNNEQFF
TRBJ2-1	few	TRBV7-9	TRBD2	TGTGCCAGCAGCTTAGGACTAGCGGTCGGAGATGAGCAGTTCTTC	CASSLGLAVGDEQFF
TRBJ1-2	few	TRBV20-1	TRBD1	TGCAGTGCTAGAGGGGTCTCCGGGACAGCAGGATCGAACTATGGCTACACCTTC	CSARGVSGTAGSNYGYTF
TRBJ1-4	NA	TRBV3-1	NA	TGTGCCAGCAGCCAAGGGGAAACAGTTAATGAAAAACTGTTTTTT	CASSQGETVNEKLFF
TRBJ2-3	NA	TRBV7-6	NA	TGTGCCAGCAGCCCAACCGGGACGGTGAGGGGAGATACGCAGTATTTT	CASSPTGTVRGDTQYF
TRBJ1-5	NA	TRBV20-1	TRBD1	TGCAGTGCTAGACGCGGACAGGCCGATCAGCCCCAGCATTTT	CSARRGQADQPQHF
TRBJ2-4	few	TRBV3-1	TRBD2	TGTGCCAGCAGTACGACTAGCAGTAACATTCAGTACTTC	CASSTTSSNIQYF
TRBJ1-5	NA	TRBV20-1	NA	TGCAGTGCCCGGTCTCAATATAGCAATCAGCCCCAGCATTTT	CSARSQYSNQPQHF
TRBJ2-6	NA	TRBV19	NA	TGTGCCAGTAGTAAAGGGGAGTCTGGGGCCAACGTCCGGACTTTC	CASSKGESGANVRTF
TRBJ2-2	NA	TRBV7-2	TRBD2	TGTGCCAGCGGGGGACTAGCGGGAGCCCGGGGGGAGCTGTTTTTT	CASGGLAGARGELFF